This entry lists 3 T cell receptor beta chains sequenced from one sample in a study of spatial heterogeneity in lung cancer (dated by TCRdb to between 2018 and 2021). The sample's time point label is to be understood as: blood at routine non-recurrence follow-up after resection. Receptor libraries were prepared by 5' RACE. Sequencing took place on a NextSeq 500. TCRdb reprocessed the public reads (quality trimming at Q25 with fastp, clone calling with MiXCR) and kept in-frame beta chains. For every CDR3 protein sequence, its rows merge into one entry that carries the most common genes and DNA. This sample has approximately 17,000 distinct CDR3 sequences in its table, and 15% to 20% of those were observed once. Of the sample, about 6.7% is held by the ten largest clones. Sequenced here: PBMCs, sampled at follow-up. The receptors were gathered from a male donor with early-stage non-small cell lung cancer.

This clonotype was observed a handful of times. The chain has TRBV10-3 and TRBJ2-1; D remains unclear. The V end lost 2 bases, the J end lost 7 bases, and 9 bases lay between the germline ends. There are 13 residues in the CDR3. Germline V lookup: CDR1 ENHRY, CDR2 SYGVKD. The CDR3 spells CAISETKGNEQFF. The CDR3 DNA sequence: TGTGCCATCAGTGAGACGAAGGGTAATGAGCAGTTCTTC.

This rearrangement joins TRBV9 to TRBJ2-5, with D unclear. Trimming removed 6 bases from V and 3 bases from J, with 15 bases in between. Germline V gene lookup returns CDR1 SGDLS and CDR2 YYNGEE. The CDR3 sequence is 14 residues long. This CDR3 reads CASTQGPGEETQYF. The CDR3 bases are TGTGCCAGCACCCAAGGCCCAGGCGAAGAGACCCAGTACTTC.

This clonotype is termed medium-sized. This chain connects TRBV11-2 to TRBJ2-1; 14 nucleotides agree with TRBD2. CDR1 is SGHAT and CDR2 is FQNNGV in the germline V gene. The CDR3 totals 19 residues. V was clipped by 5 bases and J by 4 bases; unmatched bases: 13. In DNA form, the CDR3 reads TGTGCCAGCAGCAGAGCCGGGACTAGCGGGGGATCTTGGTACAATGAGCAGTTCTTC. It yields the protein CASSRAGTSGGSWYNEQFF. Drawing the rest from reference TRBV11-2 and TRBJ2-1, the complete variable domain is EAGVAQSPRYKIIEKRQSVAFWCNPISGHATLYWYQQILGQGPKLLIQFQNNGVVDDSQLPKDRFSAERLKGVDSTLKIQPAKLEDSAVYLCASSRAGTSGGSWYNEQFFGPGTRLTVL.